These 28 T cell receptor beta chains were all obtained from the same sample, sequenced in a study of neurological immune-mediated disorders. TCRdb reanalysed the 5' RACE reads using MiXCR and keeps one entry per CDR3 protein. The sample gives 95,000 to 110,000 distinct CDR3 sequences, about 10% of which show up once; about 3.1% is in the top ten. Indicated time point: longitudinal time-point 3. The sample consisted of PBMCs. The receptors come from a female donor with HTLV-1-associated myelopathy (HAM/TSP).

The CDR3, as DNA: TGTGCCAGCACCACAAGCAGCTCCTACGAGCAGTACTTC. This codes for CASTTSSSYEQYF. This chain links TRBV12-3 or TRBV12-4 with TRBJ2-7, with unresolved D. This CDR3 has 13 amino acids. Trimming left V 7 bases short and J 0 bases short, with 10 bases between.

This clonotype has ten or more counts. The rearrangement links TRBV2 to TRBJ2-7; TRBD2 matches at 9 bases. This CDR3 comprises 15 residues. CDR1 SNHLY and CDR2 FYNNEI come from the germline V gene. V lost 5 bases, J lost 2 bases, and 7 bases stayed unmatched. The CDR3 nucleotides are TGTGCCAGCAGTCTTAGCGGGGGCGCCACCTACGAGCAGTACTTC. It yields the protein CASSLSGGATYEQYF.

This clonotype was observed many times. The chain has TRBV7-2 and TRBJ2-3; unclear D gene. Trimming stripped 5 bases from V and 2 bases from J, with 17 bases between. The CDR3 runs to 16 residues. The germline gives CDR1 SGHTA, CDR2 FQGNSA. CDR3 sequence reads: CASSLMGTGFTDTQYF. For the CDR3, the DNA is TGTGCCAGCAGCCTCATGGGTACCGGCTTCACAGATACGCAGTATTTT.

This chain uses TRBV27 with TRBJ2-4; D may match TRBD1 or TRBD2 (6 bases each). Trimming pared 0 bases from V and 1 base from J, leaving 7 bases between. The CDR3 length is 15 residues. In germline, CDR1 is MNHEY, CDR2 SMNVEV (reference sequence). The CDR3, as DNA: TGTGCCAGCAGTTTATCAGGGGGGGCCAAAAACATTCAGTACTTC. Encoded protein: CASSLSGGAKNIQYF.

The table lists this clonotype with many counts. The chain recombines TRBV11-2 with TRBJ2-7; 10 bases are shared with TRBD1. The CDR3 sequence is 16 residues long. Germline trimming cut 4 bases from V and 5 bases from J; bases unmatched to any gene: 11. Per germline, CDR1 SGHAT and CDR2 FQNNGV. CDR3: CASSSVGWTGGNEQYF. In DNA, the CDR3 is TGTGCCAGCAGCTCGGTTGGGTGGACAGGGGGAAACGAGCAGTACTTC.

This clonotype was seen only a few times. The chain employs TRBV10-2 and TRBJ2-5; 8 positions agree with TRBD1. The CDR3 is 14 residues long. Trimming took 6 bases from V and 5 from J; bases not matched to a gene: 8. Germline loops: CDR1 WSHSY, CDR2 SAAADI. The CDR3 reads CASRDGQGRETQYF. The CDR3 DNA reads TGCGCCAGCAGGGATGGACAGGGAAGGGAGACCCAGTACTTC.

This clonotype has a count of ten or more. Here the CDR3 reads CASSRTGTIKRELFF. The CDR3 DNA reads TGTGCCAGCAGCAGAACCGGGACGATTAAGCGGGAGCTGTTTTTT. The chain recombines TRBV5-5 with TRBJ2-2, with D perhaps TRBD1 or TRBD2 (5 bases each). CDR1 is SGHKS and CDR2 is YYEKEE in the germline V gene (reference sequence). The CDR3 spans 15 residues. V lost 4 bases, J lost 9 bases, and 19 bases lay in between.

At least ten counts were recorded for this clonotype. This chain links TRBV7-2 with TRBJ2-7; no clear D gene. V shed 6 bases and J shed 0 bases, with 9 bases lying between them. CDR1 and CDR2 from the germline V gene are SGHTA and FQGNSA. The CDR3 runs 13 residues. CDR3 in amino acids: CASSTTSSYEQYF. CDR3 DNA: TGTGCCAGCAGTACCACCAGCTCCTACGAGCAGTACTTC.

This clonotype came up a few times. The CDR3: CASSLVTAGVREQFF. The CDR3 DNA sequence: TGTGCCAGCAGCTTAGTGACAGCGGGGGTTAGAGAGCAGTTCTTC. The chain carries TRBV11-1 and TRBJ2-1, with 8 nucleotides matching TRBD2. Germline loops: CDR1 SGHAT, CDR2 FQDESV (reference sequence). The CDR3 totals 15 residues. After removal of 1 base from V and 10 bases from J, the junction contained 9 bases not matched to a gene.

This clonotype was counted ten times or more. The rearrangement uses TRBV14 and TRBJ2-1; tentative D call: TRBD1 (5 bases). CDR1 is SGHDN and CDR2 is FVKESK in the germline V gene. V lost 3 bases, J lost 10 bases, and 16 bases lay in between. The CDR3 extends over 14 amino acids. CDR3 residues: CASSHFPRTREQFF. The CDR3 DNA sequence: TGTGCCAGCAGCCACTTTCCCAGGACACGGGAGCAGTTCTTC.

The chain combines TRBV12-3 or TRBV12-4 with TRBJ2-7; D is undetermined. The CDR3 loop spans 13 amino acids. V was pared by 2 bases and J by 4 bases, with 9 bases between. The CDR3 region has the DNA TGTGCCAGCAGTTTAAGTCCGAATTACGAGCAGTACTTC. It is translated as CASSLSPNYEQYF.

The sample holds many counts of this clonotype. V gene TRBV24-1 combines with J gene TRBJ1-2, with D tentatively TRBD1 (5 bases). This CDR3 is 13 amino acids long. From germline, CDR1 is KGHDR and CDR2 SFDVKD. V shed 5 bases and J shed 8 bases, with 14 bases lying between them. The CDR3: CATSAGTGIGYTF. CDR3 sequence (DNA): TGTGCCACCAGTGCTGGGACCGGGATAGGCTACACCTTC.

This clonotype showed up many times. This chain connects TRBV5-1 to TRBJ2-5; D remains unclear. This CDR3 is 13 amino acids long. Per germline, CDR1 SGHRS and CDR2 YFSETQ. V lost 0 bases and J lost 5, with 8 bases in between. The CDR3 bases are TGCGCCAGCAGCTTGGAAGGGTTTGAGACCCAGTACTTC. Its translation: CASSLEGFETQYF. Full variable domain (missing parts from reference TRBV5-1 and TRBJ2-5): KAGVTQTPRYLIKTRGQQVTLSCSPISGHRSVSWYQQTPGQGLQFLFEYFSETQRNKGNFPGRFSGRQFSNSRSEMNVSTLELGDSALYLCASSLEGFETQYFGPGTRLLVL.

This clonotype occurred many times. The chain carries TRBV10-3 and TRBJ1-2; D is possibly TRBD1 (6 bases). Germline CDR1 reads ENHRY; CDR2 reads SYGVKD. The V end lost 5 bases, the J end lost 8 bases, and 15 bases lay between the germline ends. This CDR3 has 13 residues. CDR3 sequence reads: CAISTKTGSGYTF. The CDR3 nucleotides read TGTGCCATCAGTACGAAGACAGGTTCGGGCTACACCTTC.

This clonotype was recorded at least ten times. The V call is TRBV30, the J call TRBJ1-5; 9 bases are shared with TRBD1. V lost 0 bases to trimming and J lost 0 bases; unmatched junction nucleotides: 15. CDR3 length: 20 residues. Germline assignment: CDR1 GTSNPN and CDR2 SVGIG (reference sequence). For the CDR3, the DNA is TGTGCCTGGAGTGTACCACCGGGACAGGGCGTTCTCAATAGCAATCAGCCCCAGCATTTT. Amino acids: CAWSVPPGQGVLNSNQPQHF.

The V call is TRBV5-1, the J call TRBJ1-1, with unresolved D. The length of the CDR3 is 15 residues. The germline V gene has CDR1 SGHRS and CDR2 YFSETQ. V gave up 0 bases and J gave up 4 bases, with 13 bases separating them. CDR3 nucleotides: TGCGCCAGCAGCTTGGAAGGCCGGTCGGGCACTGAAGCTTTCTTT. Amino acids: CASSLEGRSGTEAFF. The whole variable domain, remainder taken from reference TRBV5-1 and TRBJ1-1, is KAGVTQTPRYLIKTRGQQVTLSCSPISGHRSVSWYQQTPGQGLQFLFEYFSETQRNKGNFPGRFSGRQFSNSRSEMNVSTLELGDSALYLCASSLEGRSGTEAFFGQGTRLTVV.

This clonotype was counted ten times or more. V is TRBV5-1 and J is TRBJ1-1, with D unclear. V lost 2 bases to trimming and J lost 0 bases, with 14 bases between them. CDR1 is SGHRS and CDR2 is YFSETQ in the germline V gene. The length of the CDR3 is 16 residues. The DNA for the CDR3 is TGCGCCAGCAGCTTTACCCCTGCACGCATGAACACTGAAGCTTTCTTT. This gives the protein CASSFTPARMNTEAFF.

This clonotype was observed at least ten times. An end of the junction differs from the germline gene, which may be a read error. The chain joins TRBV7-9 to TRBJ2-7; 9 bases match TRBD1. The CDR3 has 15 amino acids. Per the germline V gene, CDR1 is SEHNR and CDR2 is FQNEAQ (reference sequence). CDR3 nucleotide sequence: TGCGCCAGCAGCTTGGGGACAGGGTCAATTTACGAGCAGTACTTC. Translated: CASSLGTGSIYEQYF.

This clonotype was seen only once. A much larger clone lies one base from this, so it may be a read error. This chain joins TRBV5-1 and TRBJ1-6, with a weak D call TRBD1 (5 bases). Germline V gives CDR1 SGHRS, CDR2 YFSETQ. The CDR3 runs to 14 residues. The CDR3 DNA reads TGCGCCAGCAGCTTGGGACAGATCCATTCACCCATCCACTTT. Amino acid sequence: CASSLGQIHSPIHF.

This clonotype appeared many times. The chain carries TRBV6-6 and TRBJ2-7, with no clear D. The ends were cut back, 6 bases at V and 0 bases at J, with 12 bases in the middle. Germline V gene data show CDR1 as MNHNY and CDR2 as SVGAGI (reference sequence). This CDR3 has 14 amino acids. CDR3 sequence reads: CASRNMTSSYEQYF. In DNA form, the CDR3 reads TGTGCCAGCAGAAATATGACAAGCTCCTACGAGCAGTACTTC.

Concerning this clonotype itself: One base away lies a much larger clone, so this may be a sequencing read error. The rearrangement uses TRBV5-1 and TRBJ2-3; no clear D gene. The CDR3 covers 15 residues. Germline V gene lookup returns CDR1 SGHRS and CDR2 YFSETQ. The CDR3 DNA is TGCGCCAGCAGCTTGGGCGGCCTTGGCACAGATACGCCGTATTTT. This gives the protein CASSLGGLGTDTPYF.

This sequence joins TRBV5-1 and TRBJ2-2, with D possibly being TRBD2 (6 bases). This CDR3 spans 12 amino acids. Germline loops: CDR1 SGHRS, CDR2 YFSETQ. V lost 5 bases and J 15 bases, leaving 17 bases between the germline ends. The DNA for the CDR3 is TGCGCCAGCAGACTGGAGGAGGGTGTGGTGTTTTTT. This encodes CASRLEEGVVFF.

This clonotype has ten or more counts. DNA for the CDR3: TGTGCCAGCAGTGACCGATTGTCCGGGACAGAAGCTTTCTTT. Translated, it gives CASSDRLSGTEAFF. The chain is built from TRBV25-1 and TRBJ1-1; possibly TRBD1 for D (6 bases). The CDR3 is 14 residues long. Germline-derived CDR1 and CDR2 are MGHDK and SYGVNS. The ends were cut back, 3 bases at V and 8 bases at J, with 16 bases in the middle.

This clonotype showed up many times. The CDR3: CASSLEAFGPTSGNTIYF. The CDR3 bases are TGCGCCAGCAGCTTGGAAGCGTTCGGGCCTACTTCTGGAAACACCATATATTTT. The V gene is TRBV5-1, the J gene TRBJ1-3; D call uncertain. The germline V gene has CDR1 SGHRS and CDR2 YFSETQ. V shed 0 bases and J shed 1 base, with 17 bases lying between them. The CDR3 covers 18 residues.

There are many counts of this clonotype. V usage is TRBV12-3 or TRBV12-4 and J usage is TRBJ2-3, with TRBD2 as a possible D gene (6 bases). The V end lost 6 bases, the J end lost 5 bases, and 12 bases lay between the germline ends. There are 13 residues in the CDR3. The chain's CDR3 is CASRGTLGDTQYF. For the CDR3, the DNA is TGTGCCAGCAGGGGGACTCTAGGAGATACGCAGTATTTT.

This clonotype was found many times. V gene TRBV6-1 combines with J gene TRBJ1-5; possibly TRBD1 for D (6 bases). This CDR3 has 14 amino acids. Looked up from germline, CDR1 is MNHNS and CDR2 is SASEGT. V lost 6 bases and J lost 3, with 12 bases in between. The DNA for the CDR3 is TGTGCCAGCAGCGAGGACAGTAACAATCAGCCCCAGCATTTT. This codes for CASSEDSNNQPQHF.

This clonotype was recorded many times. The genes are TRBV10-3 and TRBJ2-3; 7 bases line up with TRBD1. There are 13 residues in the CDR3. Germline CDR1 ENHRY, CDR2 SYGVKD. Unmatched junction bases numbered 6, after V lost 9 bases and J lost 3 bases. CDR3 DNA: TGTGCCATTCGACAGGGAATGACAGATACGCAGTATTTT. Its protein is CAIRQGMTDTQYF.

This clonotype showed up many times. V and J are TRBV5-6 and TRBJ2-1; D is uncertain. This CDR3 has 12 residues. Trimming took 2 bases from V and 5 from J, leaving 5 bases between them. Germline values: CDR1 SGHDT, CDR2 YYEEEE. CDR3 residues: CASSLQHNEQFF. For the CDR3, the DNA is TGTGCCAGCAGCTTACAGCACAATGAGCAGTTCTTC.